This TCR beta chain was observed in a study of blood T cell repertoires in COVID-19. Enrollees, about 18 to 95 years old, lived in 24 US areas. Membership in each cohort depended on participant-reported clinical history. Looked up from germline, CDR1 is ENHRY and CDR2 is SYGVKD. The V gene lost 8 bases and the J gene lost 7 bases, with 12 bases spanning the gap. The CDR3 covers 13 residues. TCRdb's table, derived via immunoSEQ multiplex PCR, lists solely in-frame clones and lacks some. The sample carries under 150,000 clones, roughly 89% recorded once. The TCR was taken from a woman aged 45-60 years who had been exposed to COVID-19. Material: PBMCs or T cells enriched from blood (not recorded which). The V call is TRBV10-3, the J call TRBJ1-6, with D unclear. DNA of the CDR3: TGTGCCATCGGCGGTAGCCCCAATTCACCCCTCCACTTT. Protein product: CAIGGSPNSPLHF.